This T cell receptor beta chain was recorded in a study of molecular identifiers for immune sequencing clone quantification. TCRdb recomputed calls from the PCR reads with MiXCR, one row per CDR3 protein. This sample has 490,000 or so distinct CDR3 sequences, with 20% to 25% found just once. Naive CD8 libraries came from approximately 20,000 to 980,000 sorted cells with 10%, 30% or 50% RNA. This clonotype was seen only a few times. Sequencing was done on a sample of naive CD8+ T cells from blood, with Jurkat cell RNA spiked in. Subset defined: FACS-sorted CD8+CD4-CCR7+CD45RA+ naive T cells. This receptor was taken from a human donor in good health. Some libraries in this study had Jurkat cell RNA spiked in.

CDR3 protein: CSARPGASVGNTIYF. The CDR3 DNA follows: TGCAGTGCTAGACCAGGGGCGTCGGTTGGAAACACCATATATTTT. V usage is TRBV20-1 and J usage is TRBJ1-3; a possible D gene is TRBD1 (6 bases). The length of the CDR3 is 15 residues. Trimming removed 2 bases at V and 3 bases at J, with 14 bases between. Looked up from germline, CDR1 is DFQATT and CDR2 is SNEGSKA (reference sequence).